The sequence of this T cell receptor (beta chain) was determined in a study of blood T cells in healthy people across ages. Peripheral blood was drawn, ten milliliters per donor. Primers used in a second PCR of about 7 to 12 cycles were a sample-barcoded 5' primer and a J-beta primer mix. MiXCR was run by TCRdb on the 5' RACE reads, yielding one entry per CDR3 protein. This sample has about 800,000 distinct CDR3 sequences, with 55% to 75% found just once. The CDR3 loop spans 12 amino acids. Trimming left V 0 bases short and J 14 bases short, with 11 bases between. CDR1 and CDR2 from the germline V gene are MGHRA and YSYEKL.

This sequence was found in a man aged 25 to 40 in good health. The sample comprised blood. The chain employs TRBV4-1 and TRBJ2-1; D is unresolved. The CDR3 here is CASSQESEVEFF. The DNA of the CDR3 is TGCGCCAGCAGCCAAGAAAGCGAGGTGGAGTTCTTC.